The 26 T cell receptor beta chains in this list originate from one sample, sequenced in a study of blood T cell repertoires in COVID-19. Produced via immunoSEQ multiplex PCR; TCRdb's table is partial and in-frame only. The table has under 100,000 clones, 75% to 90% seen once; the top ten hold roughly 5.1%. The material sequenced was peripheral blood. All receptors derive from a man in his fifties or sixties with COVID-19, enrolled during active disease.

The chain carries TRBV19 and TRBJ2-1; D ambiguous. Germline V gene sequence: CDR1 LNHDA, CDR2 SQIVND (reference sequence). V shed 4 bases and J shed 7 bases, with 8 bases lying between them. The CDR3 spans 12 residues. CDR3 DNA: TGTGCCAGTAGTAGTATCCGGAATGAGCAGTTCTTC. Amino acids: CASSSIRNEQFF.

The rearrangement uses TRBV2 and TRBJ2-1; 13 bases are shared with TRBD2. J gave up 6 bases and V 7 bases, and 6 bases lay outside the gene matches. Germline V gene sequence: CDR1 SNHLY, CDR2 FYNNEI. This CDR3 is built from 15 residues. The CDR3, as DNA: TGTGCCAGCATTAAAGGACTAGCGGGAGCCAATGAGCAGTTCTTC. Translated, it gives CASIKGLAGANEQFF.

V is TRBV6-5 and J is TRBJ1-3; 9 positions agree with TRBD1. V lost 6 bases, J lost 11 bases, and 8 bases stayed unmatched. Germline loops: CDR1 MNHEY, CDR2 SVGAGI. This CDR3 is built from 13 residues. In nucleotides, the CDR3 is TGTGCCAGCAGCCTGGGACAGGGAAATGCCATATATTTT. This sequence encodes CASSLGQGNAIYF.

J is TRBJ2-3 and V is TRBV10-3, with D possibly matching TRBD2 (5 bases). Trimming shortened V by 6 bases and J by 0 bases, and 10 bases separated the two germline ends. This CDR3 spans 14 amino acids. Per the germline V gene, CDR1 is ENHRY and CDR2 is SYGVKD. The CDR3, as DNA: TGTGCCATCAGCCCGGGGTTGAGCACAGATACGCAGTATTTT. Protein product: CAISPGLSTDTQYF.

This chain joins TRBV18 and TRBJ1-1; D is unclear. CDR1 and CDR2 (germline): KGHSH, LQKENI. The CDR3 extends over 15 amino acids. The ends were cut back, 2 bases at V and 2 bases at J, with 12 bases in the middle. CDR3 residues: CASSPLSTVNTEAFF. The DNA for the CDR3 is TGTGCCAGCTCACCATTGAGCACGGTTAACACTGAAGCTTTCTTT.

The genes are TRBV2 and TRBJ1-6; D ambiguous. The germline V and J ends were trimmed by 6 bases and 4 bases, with 4 bases remaining between them. The germline CDR1 and CDR2 sequences are SNHLY and FYNNEI. The CDR3 spans 12 residues. CDR3 amino acids: CASSEYNSPLHF. CDR3 DNA: TGTGCCAGCAGCGAGTATAATTCACCCCTCCACTTT.

V usage is TRBV7-3 and J usage is TRBJ1-2, with TRBD1 as a possible D gene (5 bases). Germline-derived CDR1 and CDR2 are SGHTA and FQGTGA. CDR3 length equals 15 residues. Trimming stripped 5 bases from V and 4 bases from J, with 17 bases between. CDR3 region: CASSPRATSPYGYTF. In DNA, the CDR3 is TGTGCCAGCAGCCCCAGGGCGACGAGTCCCTATGGCTACACCTTC.

The chain links TRBV30 to TRBJ1-2, with 9 bases that match TRBD1. This CDR3 contains 16 residues. CDR1 is GTSNPN and CDR2 is SVGIG in the germline V gene (reference sequence). V lost 0 bases, J lost 8 bases, and 13 bases stayed unmatched. The CDR3 is CAWSVLWDREELGYTF. The CDR3 nucleotides are TGTGCCTGGAGTGTACTGTGGGACAGGGAGGAACTCGGCTACACCTTC.

The gene calls are TRBV19 and TRBJ2-1; D is uncertain. The germline V and J ends were trimmed by 2 bases and 5 bases, with 7 bases remaining between them. This CDR3 has 13 amino acids. Per germline, CDR1 LNHDA and CDR2 SQIVND (reference sequence). CDR3 protein: CASSISRNNEQFF. In DNA, the CDR3 is TGTGCCAGTAGTATATCCAGAAACAATGAGCAGTTCTTC.

The genes are TRBV4-1 and TRBJ1-3; 9 bases fit TRBD1. The CDR3 has 19 amino acids. V trimming: 1 base; J trimming: 0 bases; junction bases outside the gene matches: 10. CDR1 and CDR2 from the germline V gene are MGHRA and YSYEKL. CDR3 sequence (DNA): TGCGCCAGCAGCCAAGGACCGGGACAGGGACCCAGCTCTGGAAACACCATATATTTT. Translating gives CASSQGPGQGPSSGNTIYF.

This chain uses TRBV16 with TRBJ1-5; 9 bases agree with TRBD1. The CDR3 sequence is 17 residues long. The V and J ends lost 0 bases and 5 bases, in that order; junction bases with no gene match: 8. Germline V lookup: CDR1 KGHSY, CDR2 FQNENV. This CDR3 reads CASSQSLTQGAYQPQHF. Here the CDR3 DNA reads TGTGCCAGCAGCCAATCCCTTACACAGGGGGCATATCAGCCCCAGCATTTT.

This chain joins TRBV9 and TRBJ2-2; TRBD1 agrees at 7 bases. The germline V gene encodes CDR1 SGDLS and CDR2 YYNGEE. The CDR3 runs 15 residues. V shed 1 base and J 2 bases; nucleotides not matched to a gene: 2. The CDR3 sequence is CASSVRDRNTGELFF. CDR3 sequence (DNA): TGTGCCAGCAGCGTACGGGACAGAAACACCGGGGAGCTGTTTTTT.

V and J are TRBV19 and TRBJ2-1, with 12 positions matching TRBD2. V was clipped by 3 bases and J by 7 bases; unmatched bases: 7. The CDR3 has 16 residues. Per the germline V gene, CDR1 is LNHDA and CDR2 is SQIVND (reference sequence). The CDR3 loop reads CASSIHPGTSGNEQFF. The CDR3 coding sequence is TGTGCCAGTAGTATCCACCCGGGGACTAGCGGGAATGAGCAGTTCTTC. The full variable domain, rest sourced from reference TRBV19 and TRBJ2-1, is DGGITQSPKYLFRKEGQNVTLSCEQNLNHDAMYWYRQDPGQGLRLIYYSQIVNDFQKGDIAEGYSVSREKKESFPLTVTSAQKNPTAFYLCASSIHPGTSGNEQFFGPGTRLTVL.

The chain combines TRBV4-3 with TRBJ2-3, with D perhaps matching TRBD1 (5 bases). The CDR3 is 16 residues long. Trimming removed 5 bases at V and 0 bases at J, with 15 bases between. Looked up from germline, CDR1 is LGHNA and CDR2 is YSLEER. CDR3 nucleotide sequence: TGCGCCAGCAGCTCAAGTTATAGGGGAAGCACAGATACGCAGTATTTT. Protein sequence: CASSSSYRGSTDTQYF.

The CDR3 loop is CASSPQGETQYF. The CDR3 DNA reads TGTGCCAGCAGCCCCCAGGGGGAGACCCAGTACTTC. The V gene is TRBV3-1 (or the pseudogene TRBV3-2), the J gene TRBJ2-5; maybe TRBD1 (6 bases). This CDR3 has 12 residues. Per germline, CDR1 LGHDT and CDR2 YNNKEL (reference sequence). V was shortened by 4 bases and J by 5 bases, with 8 bases between the two germline ends.

About this clone: The same CDR3 is also encoded by other DNA sequences in this sample. This sequence joins TRBV10-3 and TRBJ2-7, with 13 nucleotides matching TRBD2. From germline, CDR1 is ENHRY and CDR2 SYGVKD. The V gene end was trimmed by 6 bases and the J gene end by 2 bases; junction bases not matched to a gene: 1. This CDR3 spans 14 amino acids. The CDR3 spells CAIRGLAGTYEQYF. The CDR3 DNA reads TGTGCCATCAGGGGACTAGCGGGAACCTACGAGCAGTACTTC.

This chain uses TRBV5-6 with TRBJ1-6, with a tentative D call TRBD1 (5 bases). V was clipped by 1 base and J by 8 bases, with 10 bases between them. Germline values: CDR1 SGHDT, CDR2 YYEEEE. CDR3 length equals 14 residues. DNA for the CDR3: TGTGCCAGCAGCTTGAAAGGGGTGGATTCACCCCTCCACTTT. It translates to CASSLKGVDSPLHF.

The chain combines TRBV6-5 with TRBJ2-1; the match to TRBD1 covers 8 bases. CDR3 length equals 13 residues. J gave up 15 bases and V 5 bases, and 12 bases lay outside the gene matches. Per the germline V gene, CDR1 is MNHEY and CDR2 is SVGAGI. The CDR3 spells CASSQNQGAGPFF. CDR3 nucleotide sequence: TGTGCCAGCAGTCAAAACCAGGGGGCGGGACCGTTCTTC.

The V call is TRBV27, the J call TRBJ1-1; tentatively, D is TRBD1 (6 bases). There are 18 residues in the CDR3. Germline loops: CDR1 MNHEY, CDR2 SMNVEV (reference sequence). V was shortened by 6 bases and J by 0 bases, with 23 bases between the two germline ends. The CDR3 sequence is CASRKTGWWTSMNTEAFF. CDR3 bases: TGTGCCAGCAGGAAAACAGGGTGGTGGACTTCCATGAACACTGAAGCTTTCTTT.

The J gene is TRBJ2-2, the V gene TRBV12-3 or TRBV12-4; 7 bases are shared with TRBD1. Trimming removed 7 bases from V and 5 bases from J; junction bases left unmatched: 4. The CDR3 is 13 amino acids. Here the CDR3 reads CASTKTGTGELFF. CDR3 nucleotides: TGTGCCAGCACCAAGACAGGGACCGGGGAGCTGTTTTTT.

The chain links TRBV5-1 to TRBJ2-1; 9 nucleotides agree with TRBD2. Germline-derived CDR1 and CDR2 are SGHRS and YFSETQ. The ends lost 0 bases at V and 4 bases at J; junction bases unmatched: 5. This CDR3 spans 16 amino acids. CDR3 bases: TGCGCCAGCAGCTTGGACCCCAGCGGGGGGTACAATGAGCAGTTCTTC. Its protein product is CASSLDPSGGYNEQFF.

The rearrangement joins TRBV19 to TRBJ2-7; no definite D call. The CDR3 is made up of 13 amino acids. Germline V CDR1 and CDR2: LNHDA, SQIVND (reference sequence). Trimming removed 8 bases at V and 2 bases at J, with 13 bases between. CDR3: CASFPLLPYEQYF. In DNA, the CDR3 is TGTGCCAGTTTCCCCCTTCTACCCTACGAGCAGTACTTC.

The chain's CDR3 is CASSLVTGHDTDTQYF. CDR3 sequence (DNA): TGTGCCAGCAGCTTAGTCACGGGACATGACACAGATACGCAGTATTTT. This chain joins TRBV7-8 and TRBJ2-3; maybe TRBD1 (6 bases). The CDR3 is 16 residues long. V was cut by 1 base and J by 2 bases, with 13 bases left in between. The V gene's germline CDR1 is SGHVS and CDR2 FQNEAQ.

This chain uses TRBV11-3 with TRBJ1-3; D not resolved. Looked up from germline, CDR1 is SGHNT and CDR2 is YENEEA. V lost 5 bases to trimming and J lost 0 bases, with 8 bases between them. This CDR3 comprises 14 residues. Here the CDR3 DNA reads TGTGCCAGCAGCCTATACTCCTCTGGAAACACCATATATTTT. Its translation: CASSLYSSGNTIYF.

The V and J genes are TRBV7-9 and TRBJ1-2; 7 positions agree with TRBD1. The CDR3 extends over 15 amino acids. J was trimmed by 5 bases and V by 2 bases; bases with no gene match: 8. The germline V gene has CDR1 SEHNR and CDR2 FQNEAQ (reference sequence). The CDR3 protein is CASSLMIGQDYGYTF. Here the CDR3 DNA reads TGTGCCAGCAGCTTAATGATCGGACAGGATTATGGCTACACCTTC.

The genes are TRBV6-5 and TRBJ1-2; 11 nucleotides match TRBD1. Germline CDR1 is MNHEY and CDR2 is SVGAGI. This CDR3 has 14 residues. V gave up 8 bases and J gave up 6 bases; unmatched junction bases: 8. Written as DNA, the CDR3 is TGTGCCAGCGCCTTCCGGGGACAGGGGGATGGCTACACCTTC. Translated, it gives CASAFRGQGDGYTF.